This T cell receptor (beta chain) was found in a study of blood T cell repertoires in COVID-19. As for the study in general: The cDNA or gDNA used as material had been derived from T cells, B-cell-depleted T cells, or PBMCs.

Per the authors' pipeline: Estimates of nucleated cell counts were drawn from the amplification of reference gene primers. Measured with immunoSEQ multiplex PCR; TCRdb has only the in-frame clones, and not every one. V and J calls and clone size are those listed in that table; D and trimming were worked out from the DNA. The sample includes 150,000 to 200,000 clones, about 90% of them seen just once. Material: peripheral blood. This TCR came from a man between 35 and 55 years old with active or convalescent COVID-19.

The CDR3 loop reads CASSPTDTYYGYTF. In DNA form, the CDR3 reads TGTGCCAGCAGCCCCACGGACACGTACTATGGCTACACCTTC. This chain uses TRBV14 with TRBJ1-2, with D possibly being TRBD1 (5 bases). This CDR3 is built from 14 residues. Germline CDR1 reads SGHDN; CDR2 reads FVKESK. Trimming removed 4 bases from V and 3 bases from J, with 12 bases in between.